The rows below give T cell receptor beta chains drawn from one sample of a study of T cells in localized non-small cell lung cancer. Profiled with immunoSEQ multiplex PCR; TCRdb holds only in-frame clones, not every one. The sample holds under 5,500 clones, approximately 33% seen once. Sequencing used lung tumor tissue, obtained before any cancer treatment. The receptors derive from a female donor over 55 with stage I lung adenocarcinoma. The conserved cysteine and the conserved F or W are not part of the CDR3 here. D genes are given only for firm matches.

d_gene: NA
v_gene: TRBV9
CDR3aa: ASSFREALGQPQH

d_gene: NA
v_gene: TRBV9
CDR3aa: ASSLGATEAF

d_gene: NA
v_gene: TRBV30
CDR3aa: AWSVFSAEAF

d_gene: TRBD2
v_gene: TRBV11-3
CDR3aa: ASSVGSGGAVETQY

d_gene: TRBD2
v_gene: TRBV11-3
CDR3aa: ASSSSGGATYEQY

d_gene: NA
v_gene: TRBV28
CDR3aa: ASTEAHGYGYT

d_gene: NA
v_gene: TRBV30
CDR3aa: AWSSSSMDYGYT

d_gene: TRBD2
v_gene: TRBV13
CDR3aa: ASRPGLADSEQF

d_gene: NA
v_gene: TRBV28
CDR3aa: ASRQPTGYGNQPQH

d_gene: NA
v_gene: TRBV6-8
CDR3aa: ASSLGGRYEQY

d_gene: NA
v_gene: TRBV10-2
CDR3aa: ASSGGGVFAGANVLT

d_gene: TRBD1
v_gene: TRBV9
CDR3aa: ASSGRDRVLDTQY

d_gene: NA
v_gene: TRBV6-8
CDR3aa: ASSYRGRTAASEQY

d_gene: NA
v_gene: TRBV2
CDR3aa: ASIGDFIYGYT

d_gene: NA
v_gene: TRBV9
CDR3aa: ASSASDRISGNTIY

d_gene: NA
v_gene: TRBV28
CDR3aa: ASSLTGYSTDTQY

d_gene: NA
v_gene: TRBV12-2
CDR3aa: ASRAGGFQETQY

d_gene: NA
v_gene: TRBV9
CDR3aa: ASSERTVNEKLF

d_gene: TRBD2
v_gene: TRBV6-8
CDR3aa: ASSCTSGGAAETQY

d_gene: NA
v_gene: TRBV30
CDR3aa: AWSSRGEQY

d_gene: NA
v_gene: TRBV28
CDR3aa: ATEPPQGRNSPLH

d_gene: NA
v_gene: TRBV30
CDR3aa: AWSVGLALH

d_gene: TRBD1
v_gene: TRBV19
CDR3aa: ASSETGRRKNTEAF

d_gene: NA
v_gene: TRBV5-3
CDR3aa: ARSLGLGSNQPQH

d_gene: NA
v_gene: TRBV19
CDR3aa: ASSDQGNEQF

d_gene: TRBD1
v_gene: TRBV11-3
CDR3aa: ASSLGGRGLEAF

d_gene: NA
v_gene: TRBV11-3
CDR3aa: ASSRGVGGNTIY

d_gene: NA
v_gene: TRBV6-8
CDR3aa: ASSYPNKNPDSPLH

d_gene: TRBD2
v_gene: TRBV30
CDR3aa: AWSAGLAEQETQY

d_gene: TRBD1
v_gene: TRBV11-3
CDR3aa: ASSYGPGQGEKLF

d_gene: NA
v_gene: TRBV11-3
CDR3aa: ASSSRGGSGELF

d_gene: NA
v_gene: TRBV27
CDR3aa: ASSLFGRAEAF

d_gene: NA
v_gene: TRBV19
CDR3aa: ASSIPGFGQETQY

d_gene: NA
v_gene: TRBV19
CDR3aa: ASHPSGRMNTEAF

d_gene: TRBD1
v_gene: TRBV5-1
CDR3aa: ASSLGTGRTEAF

d_gene: NA
v_gene: TRBV19
CDR3aa: ASSIGQGRTEAF

d_gene: NA
v_gene: TRBV19
CDR3aa: ASIGQGYTEAF

d_gene: TRBD1
v_gene: TRBV30
CDR3aa: AWSHRGSLYGYT

d_gene: TRBD2
v_gene: TRBV11-3
CDR3aa: ASSLVTSGGSSYNEQF

d_gene: NA
v_gene: TRBV6-8
CDR3aa: ASSVAAISPLH

d_gene: NA
v_gene: TRBV30
CDR3aa: AWSVRGGNTIY

d_gene: NA
v_gene: TRBV16
CDR3aa: ASSQWGGEQF

d_gene: NA
v_gene: TRBV6-1
CDR3aa: ASSEGVYEQF

d_gene: NA
v_gene: TRBV6-8
CDR3aa: ASRPGVRSPADEQY

d_gene: NA
v_gene: TRBV6-8
CDR3aa: ASSPIVLKYYNEQF

d_gene: NA
v_gene: TRBV12-5
CDR3aa: ASGFGASTDTQY

d_gene: NA
v_gene: TRBV7-5
CDR3aa: ASSPGGGRAEAF

d_gene: NA
v_gene: TRBV5-1
CDR3aa: ASSSGGRKETQY

d_gene: NA
v_gene: TRBV29-1
CDR3aa: SVVPAPDTQY

d_gene: NA
v_gene: TRBV25-1
CDR3aa: ASSEQGQETQY

d_gene: NA
v_gene: TRBV19
CDR3aa: ASSIATTDYGYT

d_gene: NA
v_gene: TRBV5-1
CDR3aa: ASSSLLRSGELF

d_gene: NA
v_gene: TRBV28
CDR3aa: ASKESADTQY